Below, 23 T cell receptor beta chains from the same sample are listed, as sequenced in a study of T-cell memory formation after mild COVID-19. TCRdb ran MiXCR on the 5' RACE reads and lists one entry per CDR3 protein. This table holds about 240,000 distinct CDR3 sequences, more than 8% found once. Sequenced sample: PBMCs or a T cell subset sorted from them (not recorded which). These TCRs come from a man between 18 and 35 years old who had mild COVID-19 (a few samples of this study predate the infection). Cell type and time point are not known.

This chain links TRBV5-1 with TRBJ2-3, with 12 bases fitting TRBD1. Trimming took 5 bases from V and 4 from J; bases not matched to a gene: 2. Per germline, CDR1 SGHRS and CDR2 YFSETQ. The CDR3 consists of 14 residues. The CDR3: CASRGTGGADTQYF. CDR3 DNA: TGCGCCAGCAGAGGGACAGGGGGCGCAGATACGCAGTATTTT. Full variable domain (remainder filled in from reference TRBV5-1 and TRBJ2-3): KAGVTQTPRYLIKTRGQQVTLSCSPISGHRSVSWYQQTPGQGLQFLFEYFSETQRNKGNFPGRFSGRQFSNSRSEMNVSTLELGDSALYLCASRGTGGADTQYFGPGTRLTVL.

This chain links TRBV6-6 with TRBJ2-7, with 9 bases matching TRBD1. The V gene's germline CDR1 is MNHNY and CDR2 SVGAGI (reference sequence). This CDR3 region has 14 residues. Germline trimming cut 5 bases from V and 4 bases from J; bases unmatched to any gene: 6. This CDR3 reads CASSVQGAFYEQYF. DNA for the CDR3: TGTGCCAGCAGTGTACAGGGGGCTTTTTACGAGCAGTACTTC.

The rearrangement uses TRBV5-1 and TRBJ1-2; D is unresolved. Trimming left V 1 base short and J 4 bases short, with 11 bases between. Germline V gene data show CDR1 as SGHRS and CDR2 as YFSETQ. The CDR3 is made up of 14 amino acids. The DNA for the CDR3 is TGCGCCAGCAGCTTGACCGCAGACGCCTATGGCTACACCTTC. It codes for CASSLTADAYGYTF.

This clonotype was counted ten times or more. The rearrangement joins TRBV4-2 to TRBJ2-1; 11 bases line up with TRBD2. CDR1 and CDR2 from the germline V gene are LGHNA and YNFKEQ. V gave up 3 bases and J gave up 7 bases; unmatched junction bases: 8. The length of the CDR3 is 16 residues. The CDR3 loop reads CASSQEVVAGGNEQFF. The CDR3 bases are TGTGCCAGCAGCCAGGAGGTAGTAGCGGGGGGGAATGAGCAGTTCTTC.

In its sample, this clonotype was seen a few times. The rearrangement uses TRBV5-5 and TRBJ1-1; D is unresolved. The V end lost 0 bases, the J end lost 1 base, and 10 bases lay between the germline ends. The CDR3 consists of 15 residues. CDR1 and CDR2 (germline): SGHKS, YYEKEE (reference sequence). In nucleotides, the CDR3 is TGTGCCAGCAGCTTGGGGGCCAGCTCGAACACTGAAGCTTTCTTT. Amino acid sequence: CASSLGASSNTEAFF.

This chain links TRBV9 with TRBJ2-1, with no clear D. The ends were cut back, 3 bases at V and 0 bases at J, with 10 bases in the middle. The CDR3 runs to 15 residues. Germline CDR1 and CDR2: SGDLS and YYNGEE. The CDR3 is CASSAVADSYNEQFF. CDR3 coding DNA: TGTGCCAGCAGCGCTGTCGCTGACTCCTACAATGAGCAGTTCTTC.

The V gene is TRBV7-9, the J gene TRBJ1-2; possibly TRBD1 for D (6 bases). Deletions cut 5 bases from V and 4 bases from J, with 11 bases between. Germline CDR1 and CDR2: SEHNR and FQNEAQ (reference sequence). This CDR3 spans 13 amino acids. This CDR3 is CASSPGHAYGYTF. DNA of the CDR3: TGTGCCAGCAGCCCGGGACACGCCTATGGCTACACCTTC.

The V gene is TRBV10-3, the J gene TRBJ1-2; D is unclear. V was trimmed by 5 bases and J by 4 bases, leaving 8 bases between them. CDR1 is ENHRY and CDR2 is SYGVKD in the germline V gene. The CDR3 length is 12 residues. CDR3 DNA: TGTGCCATCAGTATGACTGTCTATGGCTACACCTTC. It codes for CAISMTVYGYTF.

The sample holds many counts of this clonotype. The chain carries TRBV4-2 and TRBJ2-2; D remains ambiguous. The CDR3 extends over 15 amino acids. The germline V gene encodes CDR1 LGHNA and CDR2 YNFKEQ. V lost 4 bases and J lost 6, with 15 bases in between. CDR3 nucleotide sequence: TGTGCCAGCAGCCCCCCCGGGTCCAGTCCCGGGGAGCTGTTTTTT. Amino acids: CASSPPGSSPGELFF.

This clonotype showed up just a few times. The rearrangement links TRBV20-1 to TRBJ2-5; 8 nucleotides match TRBD1. The V and J ends lost 1 base and 5 bases, in that order; junction bases with no gene match: 9. This CDR3 spans 15 amino acids. Germline V CDR1 and CDR2: DFQATT, SNEGSKA (reference sequence). The CDR3 reads CSARGLPRGQETQYF. The CDR3 DNA reads TGCAGTGCTAGAGGGCTCCCCAGGGGGCAGGAGACCCAGTACTTC.

The rearrangement uses TRBV7-9 and TRBJ2-2; maybe TRBD1 (6 bases). V lost 5 bases and J 1 base, leaving 14 bases between the germline ends. The germline V gene encodes CDR1 SEHNR and CDR2 FQNEAQ (reference sequence). The CDR3 covers 16 residues. CDR3 residues: CASSDNSGQNTGELFF. The DNA of the CDR3 is TGTGCCAGCAGCGATAACTCGGGACAGAACACCGGGGAGCTGTTTTTT.

This sequence joins TRBV6-5 and TRBJ2-3; 8 positions agree with TRBD2. The CDR3 extends over 15 amino acids. Germline lookup yields CDR1 MNHEY and CDR2 SVGAGI. J lost 1 base, V lost 6 bases, and 6 bases had no gene match. This CDR3 is CASRNRAGGTDTQYF. In nucleotides, the CDR3 is TGTGCCAGCAGAAATAGAGCGGGGGGCACAGATACGCAGTATTTT.

The chain has TRBV9 and TRBJ2-7; 11 nucleotides line up with TRBD2. Germline values: CDR1 SGDLS, CDR2 YYNGEE. V lost 4 bases to trimming and J lost 2 bases; unmatched junction nucleotides: 5. There are 15 residues in the CDR3. For the CDR3, the DNA is TGTGCCAGCAGCCCGACTAGCGGGGATCCCTACGAGCAGTACTTC. It encodes CASSPTSGDPYEQYF.

The V gene is TRBV6-1, the J gene TRBJ1-1; D is perhaps TRBD1 (5 bases). The germline V gene has CDR1 MNHNS and CDR2 SASEGT. Trimming removed 1 base at V and 5 bases at J, with 11 bases between. CDR3 length: 14 residues. The CDR3 loop reads CASSEGKGRTEAFF. Here the CDR3 DNA reads TGTGCCAGCAGTGAAGGGAAGGGGCGGACTGAAGCTTTCTTT.

This clonotype was seen repeatedly, ten times or more. The gene calls are TRBV6-5 and TRBJ2-5, with D tentatively TRBD1 (7 bases). V lost 6 bases and J lost 3, with 17 bases in between. CDR1 and CDR2 (germline): MNHEY, SVGAGI. This CDR3 has 15 amino acids. The CDR3 DNA sequence: TGTGCCAGCAGCTGGACAGGAGGGTATGAAGAGACCCAGTACTTC. This sequence encodes CASSWTGGYEETQYF.

There are a few counts of this clonotype. The CDR3 spells CASSLGQRGNTDTQYF. The CDR3, as DNA: TGTGCCAGCAGCTTAGGTCAGCGGGGGAACACAGATACGCAGTATTTT. The rearrangement joins TRBV11-2 to TRBJ2-3; 8 nucleotides match TRBD2. There are 16 residues in the CDR3. Trimming removed 1 base from V and 2 bases from J; junction bases left unmatched: 5. In germline, CDR1 is SGHAT, CDR2 FQNNGV.

This clonotype was seen many times. V is TRBV7-2 and J is TRBJ2-3; tentatively, D is TRBD2 (7 bases). Germline V lookup: CDR1 SGHTA, CDR2 FQGNSA. The V end was cut by 4 bases, the J end by 0 bases, with 20 bases between. The CDR3 has 18 amino acids. The CDR3 bases are TGTGCCAGCAGCTGGGGGGTTGGCGGGGGCGCTAGCACAGATACGCAGTATTTT. Amino acids: CASSWGVGGGASTDTQYF.

This clonotype showed up just a few times. This rearrangement joins TRBV24-1 to TRBJ2-3, with D uncertain. CDR3 length: 14 amino acids. Germline V gives CDR1 KGHDR, CDR2 SFDVKD. Trimming left V 4 bases short and J 1 base short, with 8 bases between. CDR3 amino acids: CATSEPGRTDTQYF. CDR3 DNA: TGTGCCACCAGTGAACCAGGCCGCACAGATACGCAGTATTTT.

This clonotype was found a few times. This chain joins TRBV4-1 and TRBJ2-1; unclear D gene. V was shortened by 3 bases and J by 0 bases, with 12 bases between the two germline ends. The CDR3 runs 16 residues. Germline lookup yields CDR1 MGHRA and CDR2 YSYEKL. CDR3: CASSQQDGSSYNEQFF. The DNA of the CDR3 is TGCGCCAGCAGCCAGCAGGACGGAAGCTCCTACAATGAGCAGTTCTTC.

This clonotype was found a few times. V gene TRBV7-2 combines with J gene TRBJ2-7; D possibly uses TRBD1 or TRBD2 (6 bases each). The germline V gene has CDR1 SGHTA and CDR2 FQGNSA. The CDR3 consists of 14 residues. Trimming shortened V by 5 bases and J by 1 base, and 12 bases separated the two germline ends. CDR3 sequence: CASSPRGLSYEQYF. CDR3 DNA sequence: TGTGCCAGCAGCCCTCGGGGGCTTTCCTACGAGCAGTACTTC.

A few counts support this clonotype. The J gene is TRBJ1-1, the V gene TRBV29-1; 7 nucleotides agree with TRBD1. Per the germline V gene, CDR1 is SQVTM and CDR2 is ANQGSEA. After removal of 7 bases from V and 4 bases from J, the junction contained 12 bases not matched to a gene. This CDR3 contains 14 residues. The CDR3 DNA reads TGCAGCGCCTATGACAGGGTCATCTTCACTGAAGCTTTCTTT. It encodes CSAYDRVIFTEAFF.

This clonotype was detected many times. This rearrangement joins TRBV10-3 to TRBJ2-7; TRBD1 might be the D (6 bases). Deletions cut 7 bases from V and 2 bases from J, with 12 bases between. The CDR3 totals 13 residues. Germline V gives CDR1 ENHRY, CDR2 SYGVKD. The CDR3 is CAIKPGETYEQYF. As DNA, the CDR3 is TGTGCCATCAAGCCAGGGGAAACCTACGAGCAGTACTTC.

This clonotype came up a few times. The rearrangement joins TRBV20-1 to TRBJ2-3, with TRBD1 matching 7 bases. Germline loops: CDR1 DFQATT, CDR2 SNEGSKA (reference sequence). The trim removed 6 bases at V and 2 bases at J, leaving 8 bases unmatched. CDR3 length equals 14 residues. CDR3 loop: CSASRTGTTDTQYF. The DNA for the CDR3 is TGCAGTGCATCCCGGACAGGCACCACAGATACGCAGTATTTT.